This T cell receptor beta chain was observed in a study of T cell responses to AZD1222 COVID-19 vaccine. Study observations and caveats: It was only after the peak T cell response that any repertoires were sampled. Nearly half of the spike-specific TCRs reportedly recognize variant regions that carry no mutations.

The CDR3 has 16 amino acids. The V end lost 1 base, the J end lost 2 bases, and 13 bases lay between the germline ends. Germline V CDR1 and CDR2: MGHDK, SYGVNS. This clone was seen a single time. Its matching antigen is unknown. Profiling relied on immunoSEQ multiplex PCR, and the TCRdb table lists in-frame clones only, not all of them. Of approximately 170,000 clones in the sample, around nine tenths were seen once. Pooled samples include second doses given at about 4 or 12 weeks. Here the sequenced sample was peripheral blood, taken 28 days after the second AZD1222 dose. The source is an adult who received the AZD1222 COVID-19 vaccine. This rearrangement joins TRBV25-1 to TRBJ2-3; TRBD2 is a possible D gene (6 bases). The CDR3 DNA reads TGTGCCAGCAGTGAATCCGGGACTTACCACACAGATACGCAGTATTTT. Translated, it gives CASSESGTYHTDTQYF.